Listed here is a single T cell receptor (beta chain). The germline gives CDR1 MNHNS, CDR2 SASEGT. This CDR3 is built from 15 residues. The V end was cut by 3 bases, the J end by 5 bases, with 14 bases between. Source study methods: Counts of nucleated cells, estimated from reference gene primer amplification, were obtained. Generated by immunoSEQ multiplex PCR, the TCRdb table keeps only in-frame clones and is missing some. The DNA gave D and trimming, while V, J and clone size come from that table. The data contain 200,000 to 300,000 clones, about 80% of them seen just once; the ten biggest clones take up roughly 10%. The data are from a study of blood T cell repertoires in COVID-19. Overall study: Samples came from the United States, Italy and Spain, spanning acute and convalescent COVID-19. Sources were T cells, B-cell-depleted T cells, or PBMCs; the material itself was cDNA or gDNA.

V is TRBV6-1 and J is TRBJ2-1; D is perhaps TRBD2 (6 bases). This receptor was identified in a woman older than 75 with acute or convalescent COVID-19. Sequenced: peripheral blood. This CDR3 is CASSEEGRVNNEQFF. The CDR3 DNA is TGTGCCAGCAGTGAGGAGGGGCGGGTCAACAATGAGCAGTTCTTC.